The clone carrying this T cell receptor (beta chain) was seen a few times. Amplification targeted TCR beta CDR3 regions from RNA transcripts. TCR CDR3 underwent first-round RT-PCR with the HTBI primer set. MiXCR, applied by TCRdb to the multiplex PCR reads, yields one record per CDR3 protein. Found here are 250,000 to 300,000 distinct CDR3 sequences, roughly an eighth of them singletons; the top ten hold 7% to 9%. The data derive from a study of T cells in Graves' hyperthyroidism and ophthalmopathy. Trimming took 6 bases from V and 2 from J; bases not matched to a gene: 13. The CDR3 totals 17 residues. CDR1 and CDR2 from the germline V gene are LNHDA and SQIVND (reference sequence). When ophthalmopathy did not progress within 18 months, Graves' hyperthyroidism was considered stable.

This receptor was obtained from a woman in her thirties or forties with Graves' hyperthyroidism. Material: blood. V gene TRBV19 combines with J gene TRBJ1-5; 7 bases match TRBD1. CDR3 DNA sequence: TGTGCCAGTAGAGCGGGAGCAGGGGGGTCGGGCAATCAGCCCCAGCATTTT. Amino acids: CASRAGAGGSGNQPQHF.